The next 27 T cell receptor beta chains were all read from a single sample in a study of blood T cell repertoires in COVID-19. The repertoire was sequenced with immunoSEQ multiplex PCR; TCRdb's copy has only in-frame clones and lacks some. The data contain about 220,000 clones, 65% to 85% of them singletons. Sequenced material: peripheral blood. Receptors originate from a human donor in a cohort sampled during active COVID-19.

The chain combines TRBV5-1 with TRBJ2-7, with unresolved D. Trimming shortened V by 3 bases and J by 3 bases, and 4 bases separated the two germline ends. CDR3 size: 11 residues. Looked up from germline, CDR1 is SGHRS and CDR2 is YFSETQ. CDR3: CASSSGYEQYF. The CDR3, as DNA: TGCGCCAGCAGCTCGGGCTACGAGCAGTACTTC.

This clone was recorded only once. The genes are TRBV28 and TRBJ1-3; possible D gene TRBD1, 5 bases. The CDR3 contains 16 residues. Germline CDR1 reads MDHEN; CDR2 reads SYDVKM. V was trimmed by 1 base and J by 11 bases, leaving 21 bases between them. The CDR3 DNA reads TGTGCCAGCAGTTTATATACAGAAGGGGCAAGAGGTGCCATATATTTT. Translated: CASSLYTEGARGAIYF.

V gene TRBV3-1 (or the pseudogene TRBV3-2) combines with J gene TRBJ2-1, with 11 positions matching TRBD2. J gave up 4 bases and V 9 bases, and 32 bases lay outside the gene matches. The germline gives CDR1 LGHDT, CDR2 YNNKEL (reference sequence). This CDR3 spans 23 amino acids. The CDR3 DNA is TGTGCCAGTTCTCCGTTTTGGGGACAGTCCTCTCCTAGCGGGAGGCAACAATACAATGAGCAGTTCTTC. Translating gives CASSPFWGQSSPSGRQQYNEQFF.

The V and J genes are TRBV9 and TRBJ1-6; 8 positions match TRBD1. The V and J ends lost 3 bases and 7 bases, in that order; junction bases with no gene match: 6. The CDR3 spans 15 residues. Germline V gene data show CDR1 as SGDLS and CDR2 as YYNGEE. This CDR3 is CASSAGRTGNSPLHF. In DNA, the CDR3 is TGTGCCAGCAGCGCGGGGAGGACAGGGAATTCACCCCTCCACTTT. The whole variable domain, remainder taken from reference TRBV9 and TRBJ1-6, is DSGVTQTPKHLITATGQRVTLRCSPRSGDLSVYWYQQSLDQGLQFLIQYYNGEERAKGNILERFSAQQFPDLHSELNLSSLELGDSALYFCASSAGRTGNSPLHFGNGTRLTVT.

This clone was detected only a few times. Other nucleotide sequences from this sample produce the same CDR3. V gene TRBV5-1 combines with J gene TRBJ1-3; D call uncertain. The CDR3 extends over 13 amino acids. V was shortened by 4 bases and J by 0 bases, with 5 bases between the two germline ends. In germline, CDR1 is SGHRS, CDR2 YFSETQ. The CDR3 DNA reads TGCGCCAGCAGCCCGAGCTCTGGAAACACCATATATTTT. Translation gives CASSPSSGNTIYF.

The chain carries TRBV24-1 and TRBJ2-3; 9 nucleotides align to TRBD2. With 9 bases clipped from V and 0 bases from J, the junction kept 3 bases outside the gene matches. Germline CDR1 KGHDR, CDR2 SFDVKD. This CDR3 contains 14 residues. The chain's CDR3 is CATVAGESTDTQYF. The CDR3 DNA reads as TGTGCCACCGTAGCGGGGGAGAGCACAGATACGCAGTATTTT.

This clone was recorded many times. The chain carries TRBV14 and TRBJ1-6; TRBD1 might be the D (6 bases). CDR1 is SGHDN and CDR2 is FVKESK in the germline V gene. The length of the CDR3 is 14 residues. V lost 4 bases, J lost 7 bases, and 11 bases lay in between. This chain's CDR3 is CASSPWTANSPLHF. The DNA of the CDR3 is TGTGCCAGCAGCCCGTGGACAGCAAATTCACCCCTCCACTTT.

The chain uses TRBV6-6 and TRBJ1-5, with a possible D match to TRBD1 (5 bases). V shed 5 bases and J shed 3 bases, with 11 bases lying between them. Germline CDR1 MNHNY, CDR2 SVGAGI (reference sequence). This CDR3 region has 14 residues. The CDR3 reads CASSPPGDNQPQHF. CDR3 DNA sequence: TGTGCCAGCAGTCCTCCGGGGGACAATCAGCCCCAGCATTTT.

The chain carries TRBV6-1 and TRBJ1-2, with no clear D. Germline values: CDR1 MNHNS, CDR2 SASEGT. The V end lost 1 base, the J end lost 3 bases, and 15 bases lay between the germline ends. This CDR3 is 16 amino acids long. CDR3 bases: TGTGCCAGCAGTGAAGATCGAAGGAGGATAGACTATGGCTACACCTTC. Its translation: CASSEDRRRIDYGYTF.

The J gene is TRBJ1-5, the V gene TRBV6-5; D may be TRBD1 (5 bases). From germline, CDR1 is MNHEY and CDR2 SVGAGI. The CDR3 runs to 14 residues. V was clipped by 7 bases and J by 0 bases, with 10 bases between them. CDR3 nucleotide sequence: TGTGCCAGCAAGGGGCCGAATAGCAATCAGCCCCAGCATTTT. Translation: CASKGPNSNQPQHF.

The chain has TRBV5-1 and TRBJ1-6; D possibly corresponds to TRBD1 (6 bases). The germline V gene encodes CDR1 SGHRS and CDR2 YFSETQ. Trimming cost V 4 bases and J 10 bases, with 15 bases left between them. The CDR3 loop spans 14 amino acids. The CDR3 region is CASSRTGRDSPLHF. As DNA, the CDR3 is TGCGCCAGCAGCCGAACAGGGAGAGACTCACCCCTCCACTTT. Full variable domain (missing parts from reference TRBV5-1 and TRBJ1-6): KAGVTQTPRYLIKTRGQQVTLSCSPISGHRSVSWYQQTPGQGLQFLFEYFSETQRNKGNFPGRFSGRQFSNSRSEMNVSTLELGDSALYLCASSRTGRDSPLHFGNGTRLTVT.

The gene calls are TRBV2 and TRBJ1-5; no firm D call. The germline V gene has CDR1 SNHLY and CDR2 FYNNEI. This CDR3 spans 12 amino acids. The V end lost 7 bases, the J end lost 6 bases, and 10 bases lay between the germline ends. The CDR3: CASTGDVQPQHF. The CDR3 region has the DNA TGTGCCAGCACCGGGGATGTTCAGCCCCAGCATTTT.

The chain has TRBV6-2 or TRBV6-3 and TRBJ2-3; 7 bases line up with TRBD2. Germline CDR1 reads MNHEY; CDR2 reads SVGEGT. The CDR3 sequence is 14 residues long. V shed 2 bases, J shed 1 base, and the junction held 0 bases outside the gene matches. The CDR3 sequence: CASSYGGGTDTQYF. In DNA, the CDR3 is TGTGCCAGCAGTTACGGGGGGGGCACAGATACGCAGTATTTT.

V and J are TRBV6-6 and TRBJ1-4, with TRBD1 identical over 7 bases. The CDR3 contains 17 residues. The trim removed 5 bases at V and 3 bases at J, leaving 12 bases unmatched. Germline V gene data show CDR1 as MNHNY and CDR2 as SVGAGI (reference sequence). CDR3 amino acids: CASSHQGVVGANEKLFF. CDR3 DNA: TGTGCCAGCAGTCACCAGGGGGTTGTAGGGGCTAATGAAAAACTGTTTTTT.

CDR3 in amino acids: CASSFTNTGELFF. CDR3 in DNA: TGTGCCAGCAGTTTTACGAACACCGGGGAGCTGTTTTTT. V and J are TRBV27 and TRBJ2-2, with unresolved D. CDR3 length: 13 amino acids. Germline V gene sequence: CDR1 MNHEY, CDR2 SMNVEV (reference sequence). Trimming left V 3 bases short and J 0 bases short, with 2 bases between.

V is TRBV5-1 and J is TRBJ1-1; 12 nucleotides match TRBD1. The CDR3 has 16 amino acids. V shed 2 bases, J shed 1 base, and the junction held 3 bases outside the gene matches. Germline lookup yields CDR1 SGHRS and CDR2 YFSETQ. CDR3 sequence (DNA): TGCGCCAGCAGCTTTCCGGGACAGGGGGCGAACACTGAAGCTTTCTTT. Protein: CASSFPGQGANTEAFF.

The chain links TRBV5-1 to TRBJ2-2; D gene uncertain. CDR3 length: 13 residues. Germline lookup yields CDR1 SGHRS and CDR2 YFSETQ. Trimming pared 0 bases from V and 7 bases from J, leaving 7 bases between. The CDR3 region is CASSLDSHGELFF. As DNA, the CDR3 is TGCGCCAGCAGCTTGGACAGTCACGGGGAGCTGTTTTTT. The variable domain in full, with the rest retrieved from reference TRBV5-1 and TRBJ2-2, is KAGVTQTPRYLIKTRGQQVTLSCSPISGHRSVSWYQQTPGQGLQFLFEYFSETQRNKGNFPGRFSGRQFSNSRSEMNVSTLELGDSALYLCASSLDSHGELFFGEGSRLTVL.

The gene calls are TRBV7-2 and TRBJ1-1, with a weak D call TRBD1 (6 bases). The CDR3 covers 14 residues. Trimming took off 4 bases at V and 11 bases at J, with 20 bases between the two ends. Germline V gene lookup returns CDR1 SGHTA and CDR2 FQGNSA. The CDR3 is CASSSGQTRRGAFF. The CDR3 region has the DNA TGTGCCAGCAGCTCTGGACAGACCCGTAGGGGGGCTTTCTTT.

The chain couples TRBV7-9 to TRBJ1-1; D uncertain. V lost 5 bases to trimming and J lost 4 bases, with 14 bases between them. The CDR3 is 14 amino acids. Germline loops: CDR1 SEHNR, CDR2 FQNEAQ (reference sequence). Here the CDR3 DNA reads TGTGCCAGCAGCCGGACCGGGATGAGCACTGAAGCTTTCTTT. This codes for CASSRTGMSTEAFF.

This clone has more than one count but fewer than ten. The rearrangement joins TRBV7-2 to TRBJ2-6; TRBD1 matches 11 bases. This CDR3 has 17 residues. CDR1 and CDR2 from the germline V gene are SGHTA and FQGNSA. The trim removed 3 bases at V and 5 bases at J, leaving 6 bases unmatched. The CDR3 is CASSFLRDRGWANVLTF. The CDR3 bases are TGTGCCAGCAGCTTTCTCCGGGACAGGGGGTGGGCCAACGTCCTGACTTTC. Full variable domain (rest looked up from reference TRBV7-2 and TRBJ2-6): GAGVSQSPSNKVTEKGKDVELRCDPISGHTALYWYRQSLGQGLEFLIYFQGNSAPDKSGLPSDRFSAERTGGSVSTLTIQRTQQEDSAVYLCASSFLRDRGWANVLTFGAGSRLTVL.

V is TRBV19 and J is TRBJ2-3, with unresolved D. V was trimmed by 1 base and J by 4 bases, leaving 9 bases between them. This CDR3 is 14 amino acids long. CDR1 and CDR2 from the germline V gene are LNHDA and SQIVND (reference sequence). The CDR3 spells CASSIGPRADTQYF. CDR3 DNA sequence: TGTGCCAGTAGTATAGGACCACGGGCAGATACGCAGTATTTT.

The chain employs TRBV12-3 or TRBV12-4 and TRBJ1-4; D is possibly TRBD1 (6 bases). V was trimmed by 6 bases and J by 8 bases, leaving 13 bases between them. The CDR3 extends over 13 amino acids. The CDR3 loop reads CASSYRVGEKLFF. CDR3 DNA sequence: TGTGCCAGCAGCTACAGGGTCGGGGAAAAACTGTTTTTT.

The rearrangement joins TRBV2 to TRBJ2-7; TRBD1 matches at 7 bases. Germline V gene sequence: CDR1 SNHLY, CDR2 FYNNEI. The CDR3 is made up of 13 amino acids. Trimming cost V 7 bases and J 6 bases; bases outside gene matches: 9. The CDR3 protein is CASIKGTVGEQYF. Here the CDR3 DNA reads TGTGCCAGCATCAAGGGGACAGTGGGCGAGCAGTACTTC.

The CDR3 bases are TGTGCCAGCAGCTTAGGTCCCGGGAATGAGCAGTTCTTC. Translating gives CASSLGPGNEQFF. The rearrangement joins TRBV7-2 to TRBJ2-1; D gene unclear. Trimming left V 1 base short and J 7 bases short, with 8 bases between. CDR3 length equals 13 residues. Germline values: CDR1 SGHTA, CDR2 FQGNSA.

This chain uses TRBV13 with TRBJ2-2; D perhaps matches TRBD2 (6 bases). Germline lookup yields CDR1 PRHDT and CDR2 FYEKMQ (reference sequence). The length of the CDR3 is 15 residues. The germline V and J ends were trimmed by 7 bases and 2 bases, with 14 bases remaining between them. CDR3 DNA sequence: TGTGCCAGCACCATTAGGGGACTTAACACCGGGGAGCTGTTTTTT. Translating it yields CASTIRGLNTGELFF.

The genes are TRBV3-1 (or the pseudogene TRBV3-2) and TRBJ2-2; 7 nucleotides agree with TRBD1. Unmatched junction bases numbered 7, after V lost 4 bases and J lost 2 bases. CDR3 length equals 16 residues. Per germline, CDR1 LGHDT and CDR2 YNNKEL (reference sequence). CDR3 sequence: CASSRSGTENTGELFF. CDR3 sequence (DNA): TGTGCCAGCAGCCGCTCCGGGACAGAAAACACCGGGGAGCTGTTTTTT.

In this sample, this clone turned up a few times. The chain is built from TRBV6-5 and TRBJ1-5, with unresolved D. Germline V gene sequence: CDR1 MNHEY, CDR2 SVGAGI. V lost 0 bases, J lost 12 bases, and 15 bases lay in between. This CDR3 is 14 amino acids long. CDR3 region: CASSYSRVWADQHF. The CDR3, as DNA: TGTGCCAGCAGTTACTCGAGAGTATGGGCCGACCAGCATTTT.